This T cell receptor (beta chain) is drawn from a study of beta chain features in type 1 diabetes. Study summary: Over 85,000,000 sorted cells were examined across all samples.

Study-wide results and caveats: Shorter templates might be favored by PCR, equally in patients and controls. In type 1 diabetes patients, VDJ junctions had fewer insertions; deletions at these junctions were more frequent. All four CD4+ subsets of Type 1 diabetes patients contained TCRB CDR3s that were moderately but significantly shorter.

As every portion of the isolated RNA was reverse transcribed, the sequencing read expressed TCRB transcripts. Read counts averaged approximately 3.5 million for samples of naive, central memory and regulatory T cells. Sequencing used immunoSEQ multiplex PCR; TCRdb keeps in-frame clones, though not all of them. Seen here are about 340,000 clones, around 9% observed once, and the top ten hold around 1%. Concerning this clone itself: The target antigen is unknown.

Trimming cost V 2 bases and J 4 bases, with 11 bases left between them. Germline assignment: CDR1 SGHTA and CDR2 FQGNSA. CDR3 length equals 14 residues. Sequenced input: central memory CD4+ T cells from blood. This receptor was obtained from a young man with type 1 diabetes. The rearrangement links TRBV7-2 to TRBJ2-5; no reliable D call. DNA for the CDR3: TGTGCCAGCAGCTTACTCCAGGCCCCAGAGACCCAGTACTTC. Residues: CASSLLQAPETQYF.